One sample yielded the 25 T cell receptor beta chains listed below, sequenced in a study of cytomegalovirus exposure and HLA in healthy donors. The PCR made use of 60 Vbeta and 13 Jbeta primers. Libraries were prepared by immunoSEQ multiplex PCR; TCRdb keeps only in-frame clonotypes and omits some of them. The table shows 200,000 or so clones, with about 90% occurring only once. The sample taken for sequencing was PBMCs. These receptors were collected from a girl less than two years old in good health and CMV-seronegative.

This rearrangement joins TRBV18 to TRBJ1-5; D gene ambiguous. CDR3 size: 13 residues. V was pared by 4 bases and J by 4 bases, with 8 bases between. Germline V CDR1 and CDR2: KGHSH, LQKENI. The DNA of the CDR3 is TGTGCCAGCTCACGTGGGAGGAATCAGCCCCAGCATTTT. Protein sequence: CASSRGRNQPQHF. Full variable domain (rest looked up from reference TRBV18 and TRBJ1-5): NAGVMQNPRHLVRRRGQEARLRCSPMKGHSHVYWYRQLPEEGLKFMVYLQKENIIDESGMPKERFSAEFPKEGPSILRIQQVVRGDSAAYFCASSRGRNQPQHFGDGTRLSIL.

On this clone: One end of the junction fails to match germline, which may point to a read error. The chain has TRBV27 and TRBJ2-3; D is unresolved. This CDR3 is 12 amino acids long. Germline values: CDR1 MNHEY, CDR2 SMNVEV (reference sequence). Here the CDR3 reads CAGSLWADTQYF. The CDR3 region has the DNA TGTGCCGGCAGTTTATGGGCCGATACGCAGTATTTT.

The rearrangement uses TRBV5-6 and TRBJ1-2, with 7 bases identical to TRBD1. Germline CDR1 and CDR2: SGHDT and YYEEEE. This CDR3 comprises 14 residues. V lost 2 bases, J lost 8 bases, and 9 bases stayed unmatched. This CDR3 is CASSLDSTGTGYTF. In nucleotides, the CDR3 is TGTGCCAGCAGCTTAGATTCGACAGGGACGGGCTACACCTTC.

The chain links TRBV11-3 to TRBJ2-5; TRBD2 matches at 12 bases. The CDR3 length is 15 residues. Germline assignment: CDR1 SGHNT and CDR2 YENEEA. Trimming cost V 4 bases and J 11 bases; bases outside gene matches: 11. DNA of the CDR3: TGTGCCAGCAGCTCCCGGACTAGCGGGGAAGGGGAGCAGTACTTC. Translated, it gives CASSSRTSGEGEQYF.

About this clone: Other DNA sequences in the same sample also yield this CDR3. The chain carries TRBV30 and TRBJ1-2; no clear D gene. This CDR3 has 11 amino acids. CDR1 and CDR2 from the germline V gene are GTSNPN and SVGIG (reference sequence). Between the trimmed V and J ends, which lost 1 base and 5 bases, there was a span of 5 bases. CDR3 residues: CAWSAGYGYTF. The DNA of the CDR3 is TGTGCCTGGAGTGCGGGGTATGGCTACACCTTC.

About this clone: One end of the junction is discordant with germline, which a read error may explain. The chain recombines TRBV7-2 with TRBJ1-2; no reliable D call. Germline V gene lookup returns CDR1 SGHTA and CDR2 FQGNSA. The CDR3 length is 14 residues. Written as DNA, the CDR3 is TGTGCCAGCAGCGCATGGGCAGCTGACTATGGCCACACCTTC. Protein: CASSAWAADYGHTF.

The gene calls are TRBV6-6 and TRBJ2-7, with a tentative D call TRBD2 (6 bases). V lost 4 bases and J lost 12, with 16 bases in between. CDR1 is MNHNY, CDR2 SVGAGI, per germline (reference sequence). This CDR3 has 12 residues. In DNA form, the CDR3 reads TGTGCCAGCAGTTCTAGCGAGGGCTCGACGTACTTC. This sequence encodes CASSSSEGSTYF.

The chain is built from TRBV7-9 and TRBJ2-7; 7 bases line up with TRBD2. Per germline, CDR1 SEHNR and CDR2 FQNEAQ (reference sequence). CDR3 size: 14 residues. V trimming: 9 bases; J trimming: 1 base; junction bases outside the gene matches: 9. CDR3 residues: CASAGPGGSYEQYF. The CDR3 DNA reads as TGTGCCAGTGCTGGCCCCGGGGGGTCCTACGAGCAGTACTTC.

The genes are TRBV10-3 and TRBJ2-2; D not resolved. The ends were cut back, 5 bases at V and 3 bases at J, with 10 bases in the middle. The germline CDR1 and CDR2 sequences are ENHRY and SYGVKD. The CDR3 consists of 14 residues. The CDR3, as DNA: TGTGCCATCAGTATGAGACGGGACACCGGGGAGCTGTTTTTT. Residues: CAISMRRDTGELFF.

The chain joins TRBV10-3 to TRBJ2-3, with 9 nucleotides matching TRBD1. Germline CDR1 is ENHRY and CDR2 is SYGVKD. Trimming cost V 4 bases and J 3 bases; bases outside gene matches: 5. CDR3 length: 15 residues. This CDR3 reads CAISVWDRVTDTQYF. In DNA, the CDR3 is TGTGCCATCAGTGTATGGGACAGGGTGACAGATACGCAGTATTTT.

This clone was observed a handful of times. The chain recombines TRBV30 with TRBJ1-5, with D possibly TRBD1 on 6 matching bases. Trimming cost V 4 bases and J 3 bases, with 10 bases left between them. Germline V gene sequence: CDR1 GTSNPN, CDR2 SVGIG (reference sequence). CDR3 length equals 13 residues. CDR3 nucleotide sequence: TGTGCCTGGACAGGGGCGCCCAATCAGCCCCAGCATTTT. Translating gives CAWTGAPNQPQHF.

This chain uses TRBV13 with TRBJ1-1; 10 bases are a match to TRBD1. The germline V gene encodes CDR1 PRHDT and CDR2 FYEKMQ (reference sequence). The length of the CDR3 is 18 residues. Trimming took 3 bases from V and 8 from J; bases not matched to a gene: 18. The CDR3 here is CASSFSVSHRTGGKEAFF. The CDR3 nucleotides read TGTGCCAGCAGCTTTTCCGTCTCACATCGGACAGGGGGTAAAGAAGCTTTCTTT.

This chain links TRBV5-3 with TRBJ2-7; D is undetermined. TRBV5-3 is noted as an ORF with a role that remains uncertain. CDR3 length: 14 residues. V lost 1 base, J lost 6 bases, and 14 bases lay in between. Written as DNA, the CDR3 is TGTGCCAGAAGCTTGCGGGTGGATACCCGCGAGCAGTACTTC. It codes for CARSLRVDTREQYF.

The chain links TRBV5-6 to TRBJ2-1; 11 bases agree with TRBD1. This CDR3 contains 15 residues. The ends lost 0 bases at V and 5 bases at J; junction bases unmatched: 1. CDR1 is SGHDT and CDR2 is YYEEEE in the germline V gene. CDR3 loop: CASSLVGQGDNEQFF. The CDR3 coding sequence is TGTGCCAGCAGCTTGGTGGGACAGGGGGACAATGAGCAGTTCTTC.

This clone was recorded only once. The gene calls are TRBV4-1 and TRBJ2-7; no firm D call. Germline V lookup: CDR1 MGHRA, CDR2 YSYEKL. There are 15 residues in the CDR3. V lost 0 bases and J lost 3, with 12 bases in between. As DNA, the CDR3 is TGCGCCAGCAGCCAAGAAATGATGGGCCTCTACGAGCAGTACTTC. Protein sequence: CASSQEMMGLYEQYF.

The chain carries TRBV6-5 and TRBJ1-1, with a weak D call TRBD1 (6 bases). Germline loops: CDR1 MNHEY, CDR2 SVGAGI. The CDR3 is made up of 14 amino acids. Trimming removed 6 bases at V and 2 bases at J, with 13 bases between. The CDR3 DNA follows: TGTGCCAGCAGCTCAGGGGTTGGAAACACTGAAGCTTTCTTT. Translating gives CASSSGVGNTEAFF.

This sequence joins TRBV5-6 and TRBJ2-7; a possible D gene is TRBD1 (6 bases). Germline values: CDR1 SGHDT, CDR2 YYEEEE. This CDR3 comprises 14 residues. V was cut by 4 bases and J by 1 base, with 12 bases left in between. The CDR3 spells CASSGRTVSYEQYF. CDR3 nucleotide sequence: TGTGCCAGCAGCGGACGGACAGTTTCCTACGAGCAGTACTTC. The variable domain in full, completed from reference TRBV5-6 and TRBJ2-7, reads DAGVTQSPTHLIKTRGQQVTLRCSPKSGHDTVSWYQQALGQGPQFIFQYYEEEERQRGNFPDRFSGHQFPNYSSELNVNALLLGDSALYLCASSGRTVSYEQYFGPGTRLTVT.

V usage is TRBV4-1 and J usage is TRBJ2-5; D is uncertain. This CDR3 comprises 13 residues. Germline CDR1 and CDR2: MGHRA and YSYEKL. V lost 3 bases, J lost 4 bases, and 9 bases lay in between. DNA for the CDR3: TGCGCCAGCAGCCAGTTCACACGAGAGACCCAGTACTTC. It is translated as CASSQFTRETQYF.

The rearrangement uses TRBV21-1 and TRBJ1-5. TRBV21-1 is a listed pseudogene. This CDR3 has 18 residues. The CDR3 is CASSEIFMEGREDQPQHF. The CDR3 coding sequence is TGTGCCAGCAGCGAGATTTTTATGGAGGGCAGGGAGGATCAGCCCCAGCATTTT.

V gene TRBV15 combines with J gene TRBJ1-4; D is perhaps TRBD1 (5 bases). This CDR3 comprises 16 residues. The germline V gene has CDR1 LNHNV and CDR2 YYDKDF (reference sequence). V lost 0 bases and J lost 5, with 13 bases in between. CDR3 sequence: CATSRDLGLTNEKLFF. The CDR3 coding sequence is TGTGCCACCAGCAGAGATCTGGGACTTACAAATGAAAAACTGTTTTTT.

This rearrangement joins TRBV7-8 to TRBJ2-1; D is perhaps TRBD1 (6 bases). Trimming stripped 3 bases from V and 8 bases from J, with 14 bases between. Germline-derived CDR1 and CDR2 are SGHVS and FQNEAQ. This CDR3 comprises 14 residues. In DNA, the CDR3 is TGTGCCAGCAGCTTTGGACAGACTTACGATGAGCAGTTCTTC. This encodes CASSFGQTYDEQFF.

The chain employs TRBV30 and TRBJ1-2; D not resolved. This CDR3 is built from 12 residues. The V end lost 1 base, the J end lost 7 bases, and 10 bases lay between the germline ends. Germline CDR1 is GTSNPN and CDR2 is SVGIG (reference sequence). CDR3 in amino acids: CAWSGSGFGYTF. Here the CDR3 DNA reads TGTGCCTGGAGTGGTTCGGGGTTTGGCTACACCTTC.

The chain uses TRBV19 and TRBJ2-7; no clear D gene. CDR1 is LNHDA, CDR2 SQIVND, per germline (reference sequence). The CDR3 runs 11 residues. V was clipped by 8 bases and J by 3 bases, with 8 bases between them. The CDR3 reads CASRHDYEQYF. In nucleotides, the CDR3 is TGTGCCAGTCGACACGACTACGAGCAGTACTTC.

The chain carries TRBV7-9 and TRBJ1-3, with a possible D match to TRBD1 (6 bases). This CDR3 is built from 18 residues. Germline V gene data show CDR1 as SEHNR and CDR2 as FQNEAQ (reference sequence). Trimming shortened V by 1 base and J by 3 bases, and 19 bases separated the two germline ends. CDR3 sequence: CASSLGGGQRVIGNTIYF. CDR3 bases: TGTGCCAGCAGCTTAGGAGGAGGACAGAGGGTTATTGGAAACACCATATATTTT.

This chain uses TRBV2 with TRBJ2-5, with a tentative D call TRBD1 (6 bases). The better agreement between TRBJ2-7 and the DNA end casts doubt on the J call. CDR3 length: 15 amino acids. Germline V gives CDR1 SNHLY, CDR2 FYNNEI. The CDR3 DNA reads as TGTGCCAGCAGAATTGACACAGGGTCTTTGAACGAGCAGTACTTC. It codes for CASRIDTGSLNEQYF.